These 12 T cell receptor beta chains share one sample of origin, sequenced in a study of T-cell memory formation after mild COVID-19. TCRdb re-analysed the 5' RACE reads in MiXCR, keeping a single row per CDR3 protein. The sample has under 700,000 distinct CDR3 sequences, about a fifth seen once. Input material: PBMCs or a T cell subset sorted from them (not recorded which). The receptors derive from an adult woman who had mild COVID-19 (a few samples of this study predate the infection). Cell type and time point are not known.

This sequence joins TRBV4-3 and TRBJ1-2; 10 bases align to TRBD1. Germline CDR1 reads LGHNA; CDR2 reads YSLEER. V shed 0 bases and J 6 bases; nucleotides not matched to a gene: 7. This CDR3 is built from 16 residues. Here the CDR3 reads CASSQDGGTGDDGYTF. CDR3 nucleotides: TGCGCCAGCAGCCAAGATGGAGGGACAGGGGATGATGGCTACACCTTC.

This clonotype has just a few counts. The V call is TRBV7-9, the J call TRBJ2-5; D tentatively fits TRBD1 or TRBD2 (6 bases each). V dropped 5 bases and J dropped 5 bases, with 15 bases sitting between them. This CDR3 spans 14 amino acids. Germline assignment: CDR1 SEHNR and CDR2 FQNEAQ (reference sequence). CDR3 coding DNA: TGTGCCAGCAGCCCGGAGGGGGGCTGGGAGACCCAGTACTTC. This encodes CASSPEGGWETQYF.

This clonotype came up a few times. The CDR3 DNA is TGCGCCAGCAGCTTGTTCCCAGGGGTCCAAGAGACCCAGTACTTC. Protein sequence: CASSLFPGVQETQYF. The genes are TRBV5-1 and TRBJ2-5, with D maybe TRBD1 (6 bases). In germline, CDR1 is SGHRS, CDR2 YFSETQ. The length of the CDR3 is 15 residues. V dropped 1 base and J dropped 1 base, with 11 bases sitting between them.

This clonotype was detected only a few times. CDR3 nucleotides: TGCAGTGCTAGGGGGGGGGAGCGGCAGCCCCAGCATTTT. Protein product: CSARGGERQPQHF. The genes are TRBV20-1 and TRBJ1-5; the D gene is possibly TRBD1 (5 bases). The CDR3 spans 13 residues. V lost 3 bases, J lost 7 bases, and 13 bases lay in between. CDR1 is DFQATT and CDR2 is SNEGSKA in the germline V gene (reference sequence).

This clonotype was detected a few times. The chain employs TRBV7-6 and TRBJ1-2, with TRBD1 matching over 9 bases. The CDR3 runs 15 residues. CDR1 is SGHVS and CDR2 is FNYEAQ in the germline V gene. The V gene end was trimmed by 5 bases and the J gene end by 4 bases; junction bases not matched to a gene: 8. The CDR3 coding sequence is TGTGCCAGCAGCCCAGGACAGGGGTCCTCCTATGGCTACACCTTC. It yields the protein CASSPGQGSSYGYTF.

This clonotype was seen only a few times. This chain connects TRBV25-1 to TRBJ2-5, with D perhaps matching TRBD2 (7 bases). This CDR3 is 17 amino acids long. Trimming shortened V by 1 base and J by 5 bases, and 20 bases separated the two germline ends. CDR1 and CDR2 (germline): MGHDK, SYGVNS. CDR3 in DNA: TGTGCCAGCAGTGAATTTAAAGGGGGGGCCGTCCGGGAGACCCAGTACTTC. This sequence encodes CASSEFKGGAVRETQYF.

The chain combines TRBV2 with TRBJ1-1, with D unresolved. CDR1 SNHLY and CDR2 FYNNEI come from the germline V gene. V was shortened by 3 bases and J by 0 bases, with 8 bases between the two germline ends. This CDR3 contains 14 residues. The CDR3 DNA sequence: TGTGCCAGCAGTGACCGACTGATGAACACTGAAGCTTTCTTT. Encoded protein: CASSDRLMNTEAFF.

This clonotype turned up a few times. J is TRBJ1-4 and V is TRBV5-6, with D possibly being TRBD1 (5 bases). Germline V CDR1 and CDR2: SGHDT, YYEEEE. CDR3 length: 14 residues. Trimming removed 0 bases from V and 7 bases from J, with 10 bases in between. CDR3 residues: CASSLGGKGEKLFF. Written as DNA, the CDR3 is TGTGCCAGCAGCTTGGGGGGGAAAGGTGAAAAACTGTTTTTT.

This clonotype was recorded a few times. V is TRBV24-1 and J is TRBJ2-3, with TRBD1 identical over 7 bases. The CDR3 totals 13 residues. CDR1 and CDR2 from the germline V gene are KGHDR and SFDVKD. V shed 9 bases and J 5 bases; nucleotides not matched to a gene: 7. The CDR3 DNA reads TGTGCCACCCACGAGGGGGCGGGAGATACGCAGTATTTT. This sequence encodes CATHEGAGDTQYF.

This clonotype has more than one count but fewer than ten. Relative to the germline gene, one junction end is altered; a read error may explain this. This sequence joins TRBV20-1 and TRBJ2-1, with 11 bases that match TRBD2. CDR1 is DFQATT and CDR2 is SNEGSKA in the germline V gene (reference sequence). This CDR3 has 11 residues. The CDR3 sequence is CSARELAGEIF. CDR3 bases: TGCAGTGCTAGAGAACTAGCGGGAGAAATTTTC.

This clonotype was observed a few times. The chain combines TRBV10-3 with TRBJ2-3, with TRBD1 matching 10 bases. CDR1 and CDR2 (germline): ENHRY, SYGVKD. CDR3 length equals 17 residues. The J segment lost 3 bases and the V segment lost 3 bases, leaving 9 bases of the junction unmatched. CDR3 region: CAISDQGQGPRTDTQYF. For the CDR3, the DNA is TGTGCCATCAGTGACCAGGGACAGGGGCCAAGAACAGATACGCAGTATTTT.

The chain recombines TRBV24-1 with TRBJ2-5, with 7 bases fitting TRBD1. J gave up 4 bases and V 3 bases, and 10 bases lay outside the gene matches. Germline V gene sequence: CDR1 KGHDR, CDR2 SFDVKD. This CDR3 contains 16 residues. The CDR3 coding sequence is TGTGCCACCAGTGATGCCCACAGGGGAATAGGAGAGACCCAGTACTTC. It codes for CATSDAHRGIGETQYF.